Listed below are T cell receptor beta chains from one sample, sequenced in a study of CD8+ T cells in alopecia areata. Here immunoSEQ multiplex PCR was the method, and the copy in TCRdb shows in-frame clones only, minus some. The table has roughly 190,000 clones, 60% seen once. Specimen: CD4+ T cells sorted from blood, collected at week 24, from a patient treated with tofacitinib. All receptors come from a human donor with alopecia areata. The CDR3 runs from the conserved cysteine through the conserved F or W. The order of the fields is CDR3 DNA, CDR3 protein, CDR3 length, D gene, clone size, J gene, V gene. D genes are given only for firm matches. Size values are once, few and many counts, or a class for expanded clones, and some rows have none.

cdr3_nt: TGTGCCTGGAGTCAACTCGGGACAGGAGATCACTCGCTCTTC; cdr3_aa: CAWSQLGTGDHSLF; cdr3_length: 14; d_call: TRBD1; clone_size: -; j_call: TRBJ1-2; v_call: TRBV30
cdr3_nt: TGTGCCAGCGGCGGGACTGCGACGGGAAATGAGCAGTTCTTC; cdr3_aa: CASGGTATGNEQFF; cdr3_length: 14; d_call: -; clone_size: many; j_call: TRBJ2-1; v_call: TRBV19
cdr3_nt: TGTGCCTGGCGACCGTCGACAGGTGCAGGTTATGGCTACACCTTC; cdr3_aa: CAWRPSTGAGYGYTF; cdr3_length: 15; d_call: -; clone_size: once; j_call: TRBJ1-2; v_call: TRBV30
cdr3_nt: TGTGCCAGCAGGGACACCTCCTACAATGAGCAGTTCTTC; cdr3_aa: CASRDTSYNEQFF; cdr3_length: 13; d_call: -; clone_size: -; j_call: TRBJ2-1; v_call: TRBV6-5
cdr3_nt: TGTGCCAGCAGCTTAGGTCAGGGGGCAAGCAATCAGCCCCAGCATTTT; cdr3_aa: CASSLGQGASNQPQHF; cdr3_length: 16; d_call: TRBD1; clone_size: few; j_call: TRBJ1-5; v_call: TRBV11-2
cdr3_nt: TGCAGCGTCAATGGACAGGGGGTTACCGATGAGCAGTTCTTC; cdr3_aa: CSVNGQGVTDEQFF; cdr3_length: 14; d_call: TRBD1; clone_size: few; j_call: TRBJ2-1; v_call: TRBV29-1
cdr3_nt: TGTGCCAGCAGCCAAGAAGGTGGCTACACCTTC; cdr3_aa: CASSQEGGYTF; cdr3_length: 11; d_call: -; clone_size: -; j_call: TRBJ1-2; v_call: TRBV14
cdr3_nt: TGCGCCAGCAGCCAAGAGGTGCACACAGATACGCAGTATTTT; cdr3_aa: CASSQEVHTDTQYF; cdr3_length: 14; d_call: -; clone_size: few; j_call: TRBJ2-3; v_call: TRBV4-3
cdr3_nt: TGTGCCACCAGCCCAAGGCCACAAGGGGTTCGAGATACGCAGTATTTT; cdr3_aa: CATSPRPQGVRDTQYF; cdr3_length: 16; d_call: -; clone_size: -; j_call: TRBJ2-3; v_call: TRBV15
cdr3_nt: TGTGCCACCGCCGCACTAGCGGGGGGGCTGGGCACCGGGGAGCTGTTTTTT; cdr3_aa: CATAALAGGLGTGELFF; cdr3_length: 17; d_call: TRBD2; clone_size: -; j_call: TRBJ2-2; v_call: TRBV19
cdr3_nt: TGCGCCAGCAGCCGCGGCACTGAAGCTTTCTTT; cdr3_aa: CASSRGTEAFF; cdr3_length: 11; d_call: -; clone_size: few; j_call: TRBJ1-1; v_call: TRBV4-3
cdr3_nt: TGCGCCAGCACCTATTCGGGAGCGGACTGGGAGACCCAGTACTTC; cdr3_aa: CASTYSGADWETQYF; cdr3_length: 15; d_call: -; clone_size: -; j_call: TRBJ2-5; v_call: TRBV5-1
cdr3_nt: TGTGCCAGCAGCCCCCGACTCCGACATGGTGCAGATACGCAGTATTTT; cdr3_aa: CASSPRLRHGADTQYF; cdr3_length: 16; d_call: -; clone_size: -; j_call: TRBJ2-3; v_call: TRBV13
cdr3_nt: TGCAGCGTTGACTCCGGCGCTGAAGCTTTCTTT; cdr3_aa: CSVDSGAEAFF; cdr3_length: 11; d_call: -; clone_size: few; j_call: TRBJ1-1; v_call: TRBV29-1
cdr3_nt: TGTGCCAGCTCACCAGCAACGGCCGAGAACACCGGGGAGCTGTTTTTT; cdr3_aa: CASSPATAENTGELFF; cdr3_length: 16; d_call: -; clone_size: -; j_call: TRBJ2-2; v_call: TRBV18
cdr3_nt: TGTGCCAGCAGTGGTAGACTAGCCCATGAGCAGTTCTTC; cdr3_aa: CASSGRLAHEQFF; cdr3_length: 13; d_call: TRBD2; clone_size: -; j_call: TRBJ2-1; v_call: TRBV7-2
cdr3_nt: TGTGCCAGCAGCTTACCCACCGGGGAGCTGTTTTTT; cdr3_aa: CASSLPTGELFF; cdr3_length: 12; d_call: -; clone_size: -; j_call: TRBJ2-2; v_call: TRBV7-2
cdr3_nt: TGTGCCAGTACCCAAGCCCCCGCGACAGGGCTCGATGGCTACACCTTC; cdr3_aa: CASTQAPATGLDGYTF; cdr3_length: 16; d_call: TRBD1; clone_size: -; j_call: TRBJ1-2; v_call: TRBV19
cdr3_nt: TGTGCCTGGAGTGTAAACGCGTTGGGAGCTTTCTTT; cdr3_aa: CAWSVNALGAFF; cdr3_length: 12; d_call: -; clone_size: -; j_call: TRBJ1-1; v_call: TRBV30
cdr3_nt: TGTGCCAGCACACCGGAGGCCGGCTACGAGCAGTACTTC; cdr3_aa: CASTPEAGYEQYF; cdr3_length: 13; d_call: -; clone_size: -; j_call: TRBJ2-7; v_call: TRBV6-1
cdr3_nt: TGCAGCGCCCTGACTACAGCGGGGGAGACCCAGTACTTC; cdr3_aa: CSALTTAGETQYF; cdr3_length: 13; d_call: TRBD2; clone_size: few; j_call: TRBJ2-5; v_call: TRBV29-1
cdr3_nt: TGTGCCAGCAGTTACGGGCGGGGGGGCACAGATACGCAGTATTTT; cdr3_aa: CASSYGRGGTDTQYF; cdr3_length: 15; d_call: TRBD2; clone_size: -; j_call: TRBJ2-3; v_call: TRBV6-5
cdr3_nt: TGTGCCAGCAGCTTAGAACAGGCCAACACTGAAGCTTTCTTT; cdr3_aa: CASSLEQANTEAFF; cdr3_length: 14; d_call: -; clone_size: -; j_call: TRBJ1-1; v_call: TRBV7-9
cdr3_nt: TGTGCCAGCAGGCCGTACGACAGCACCGAGCAGTACTTC; cdr3_aa: CASRPYDSTEQYF; cdr3_length: 13; d_call: -; clone_size: -; j_call: TRBJ2-7; v_call: TRBV6-5
cdr3_nt: TGCGCCAGCAGCTTTGGACTAGCGGGGGGCGCGAACACCGGGGAGCTGTTTTTT; cdr3_aa: CASSFGLAGGANTGELFF; cdr3_length: 18; d_call: TRBD2; clone_size: few; j_call: TRBJ2-2; v_call: TRBV5-1
cdr3_nt: TGTGCCAGCAGAGGACAGGGCGCCTACAATGAGCAGTTCTTC; cdr3_aa: CASRGQGAYNEQFF; cdr3_length: 14; d_call: TRBD1; clone_size: -; j_call: TRBJ2-1; v_call: TRBV6-1
cdr3_nt: TGTGCCAGCAAGGGGGGGGAGTACAATGAGCAGTTCTTC; cdr3_aa: CASKGGEYNEQFF; cdr3_length: 13; d_call: -; clone_size: few; j_call: TRBJ2-1; v_call: TRBV6-4
cdr3_nt: TGTGCCAGCAGCTTTCAGGGAGATCAGCCCCAGCATTTT; cdr3_aa: CASSFQGDQPQHF; cdr3_length: 13; d_call: -; clone_size: -; j_call: TRBJ1-5; v_call: TRBV5-6
cdr3_nt: TGTGCCAGCAGCCCCCCGGGGGCAGATACGCAGTATTTT; cdr3_aa: CASSPPGADTQYF; cdr3_length: 13; d_call: -; clone_size: -; j_call: TRBJ2-3; v_call: TRBV11-2
cdr3_nt: TGTGCCAGCAATCCCGGCACCGGGGAGCTGTTTTTT; cdr3_aa: CASNPGTGELFF; cdr3_length: 12; d_call: -; clone_size: -; j_call: TRBJ2-2; v_call: TRBV25-1
cdr3_nt: TGCGCCAGCAGCTCGGGGGATGGCACCGGGGAGCTGTTTTTT; cdr3_aa: CASSSGDGTGELFF; cdr3_length: 14; d_call: -; clone_size: -; j_call: TRBJ2-2; v_call: TRBV5-1
cdr3_nt: TGTGCCAGCAGCCAAGATCGAGGCAGGGTCTACACCGGGGAGCTGTTTTTT; cdr3_aa: CASSQDRGRVYTGELFF; cdr3_length: 17; d_call: -; clone_size: -; j_call: TRBJ2-2; v_call: TRBV14
cdr3_nt: TGCAGCGCCACGACAGGTATTAGCAATCAGCCCCAGCATTTT; cdr3_aa: CSATTGISNQPQHF; cdr3_length: 14; d_call: -; clone_size: -; j_call: TRBJ1-5; v_call: TRBV29-1
cdr3_nt: TGCAGCGTTGCGACCGGGGCCAGCACAGATACGCAGTATTTT; cdr3_aa: CSVATGASTDTQYF; cdr3_length: 14; d_call: -; clone_size: once; j_call: TRBJ2-3; v_call: TRBV29-1
cdr3_nt: TGCGCCAGCAGCGATATCAGAAGCACCGTGCCTTACTATGGCTACACCTTC; cdr3_aa: CASSDIRSTVPYYGYTF; cdr3_length: 17; d_call: -; clone_size: -; j_call: TRBJ1-2; v_call: TRBV4-3
cdr3_nt: TGCAGCGTCGGACGGACAGGGGGCTACGAGCAGTACTTC; cdr3_aa: CSVGRTGGYEQYF; cdr3_length: 13; d_call: TRBD1; clone_size: once; j_call: TRBJ2-7; v_call: TRBV29-1
cdr3_nt: TGTGCTAGTGGTTTAAGCGGGGGAGAGACCCAGTACTTC; cdr3_aa: CASGLSGGETQYF; cdr3_length: 13; d_call: TRBD2; clone_size: few; j_call: TRBJ2-5; v_call: TRBV12-5
cdr3_nt: TGTGCCAGCAGTGACCGGGAGGGGACGGTACCCAATGAGCAGTTCTTC; cdr3_aa: CASSDREGTVPNEQFF; cdr3_length: 16; d_call: TRBD2; clone_size: -; j_call: TRBJ2-1; v_call: TRBV25-1
cdr3_nt: TGTGCCAGCAGTACCTCCGGGACGGGGAACACTGAAGCTTTCTTT; cdr3_aa: CASSTSGTGNTEAFF; cdr3_length: 15; d_call: -; clone_size: once; j_call: TRBJ1-1; v_call: TRBV2
cdr3_nt: TGTGCCAGCAGTAAAGGACAGGGGGTGAACTATGGCTACACCTTC; cdr3_aa: CASSKGQGVNYGYTF; cdr3_length: 15; d_call: TRBD1; clone_size: once; j_call: TRBJ1-2; v_call: TRBV25-1
cdr3_nt: TGTGCCAGCAGCTTCGCACGCCGTAGGGCTGGGGCCAACGTCCTGACTTTC; cdr3_aa: CASSFARRRAGANVLTF; cdr3_length: 17; d_call: -; clone_size: -; j_call: TRBJ2-6; v_call: TRBV7-2
cdr3_nt: TGTGCCAGCAGTGTGACCTCCTCTTACACTGAAGCTTTCTTT; cdr3_aa: CASSVTSSYTEAFF; cdr3_length: 14; d_call: -; clone_size: few; j_call: TRBJ1-1; v_call: TRBV6-1
cdr3_nt: TGCAGCGTTGGCTTGGTTGACAATGAGCAGTTCTTC; cdr3_aa: CSVGLVDNEQFF; cdr3_length: 12; d_call: -; clone_size: few; j_call: TRBJ2-1; v_call: TRBV29-1
cdr3_nt: TGCGCCAGCAGACCAACCGGGATCGAATACAATGAGCAGTTCTTC; cdr3_aa: CASRPTGIEYNEQFF; cdr3_length: 15; d_call: -; clone_size: -; j_call: TRBJ2-1; v_call: TRBV5-1
cdr3_nt: TGTGCCAGCAGCTTCTTAAGGGGACTAGCCTCCAATGAGCAGTTCTTC; cdr3_aa: CASSFLRGLASNEQFF; cdr3_length: 16; d_call: TRBD2; clone_size: few; j_call: TRBJ2-1; v_call: TRBV11-3
cdr3_nt: TGCAGCGTCTTGGATCGGGAGTATGGCTACACCTTC; cdr3_aa: CSVLDREYGYTF; cdr3_length: 12; d_call: -; clone_size: -; j_call: TRBJ1-2; v_call: TRBV29-1